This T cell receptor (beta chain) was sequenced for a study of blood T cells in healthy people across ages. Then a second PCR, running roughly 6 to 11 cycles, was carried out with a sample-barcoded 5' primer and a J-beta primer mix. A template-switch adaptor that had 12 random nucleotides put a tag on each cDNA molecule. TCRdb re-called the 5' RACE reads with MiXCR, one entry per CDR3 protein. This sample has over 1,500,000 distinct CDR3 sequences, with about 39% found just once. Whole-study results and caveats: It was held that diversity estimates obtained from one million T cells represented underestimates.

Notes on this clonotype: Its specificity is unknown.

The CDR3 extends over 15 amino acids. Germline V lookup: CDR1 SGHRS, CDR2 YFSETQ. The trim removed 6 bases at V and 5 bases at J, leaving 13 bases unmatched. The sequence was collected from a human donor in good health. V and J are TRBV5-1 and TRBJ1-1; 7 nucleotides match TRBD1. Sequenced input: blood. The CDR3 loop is CASTAPEGAGTEAFF. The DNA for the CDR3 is TGCGCCAGCACGGCTCCAGAGGGGGCTGGGACTGAAGCTTTCTTT.